The 29 T cell receptor beta chains listed next were all sequenced from one sample in a study of radiotherapy plus CTLA-4 blockade in lung cancer. The method was immunoSEQ multiplex PCR; TCRdb's version includes in-frame clones alone and lacks a portion of them. The sample has about 91,000 clones, approximately 75% seen once. The sequenced sample was peripheral blood, obtained from a patient treated with radiotherapy plus ipilimumab. The receptors stem from a human donor with non-small cell lung cancer that progressed on radiotherapy plus ipilimumab.

The chain uses TRBV6-1 and TRBJ2-1; TRBD2 matches 14 bases. This CDR3 spans 18 amino acids. Germline V gene data show CDR1 as MNHNS and CDR2 as SASEGT. V lost 1 base to trimming and J lost 8 bases; unmatched junction nucleotides: 10. The CDR3 reads CASSEDPTSGRAGDEQFF. The CDR3, as DNA: TGTGCCAGCAGTGAAGACCCGACTAGCGGGAGGGCCGGGGATGAGCAGTTCTTC.

The genes are TRBV28 and TRBJ1-1; TRBD1 might be the D (5 bases). Trimming stripped 4 bases from V and 1 base from J, with 13 bases between. CDR3 length: 15 amino acids. In germline, CDR1 is MDHEN, CDR2 SYDVKM. CDR3 sequence reads: CASSSTGASNTEAFF. The DNA of the CDR3 is TGTGCCAGCAGTTCTACAGGTGCTTCGAACACTGAAGCTTTCTTT.

The chain carries TRBV9 and TRBJ1-5; perhaps TRBD1 as D (5 bases). Germline assignment: CDR1 SGDLS and CDR2 YYNGEE. This CDR3 has 15 amino acids. V was pared by 0 bases and J by 0 bases, with 7 bases between. CDR3 sequence reads: CASSVEGVSNQPQHF. CDR3 coding DNA: TGTGCCAGCAGCGTAGAAGGGGTTAGCAATCAGCCCCAGCATTTT.

In DNA, the CDR3 is TGCAGCGTTGAAGCCGGACTAGCGGGAGGAGGGTGGGCAGATACGCAGTATTTT. Amino acid sequence: CSVEAGLAGGGWADTQYF. The chain couples TRBV29-1 to TRBJ2-3; 14 bases agree with TRBD2. The germline gives CDR1 SQVTM, CDR2 ANQGSEA. CDR3 length equals 18 residues. V was pared by 1 base and J by 4 bases, with 10 bases of the junction left unmatched.

This clone was detected only a few times. The CDR3 region is CASSDWERETQYF. DNA for the CDR3: TGTGCCAGCAGTGATTGGGAGCGAGAGACCCAGTACTTC. The rearrangement uses TRBV27 and TRBJ2-5; a weak D match, TRBD2 (5 bases). The CDR3 has 13 amino acids. V was shortened by 5 bases and J by 4 bases, with 11 bases between the two germline ends. Germline CDR1 is MNHEY and CDR2 is SMNVEV (reference sequence).

Worth noting for this clone: Other DNA sequences in this sample translate to the same CDR3. This sequence joins TRBV4-3 and TRBJ1-1; unclear D gene. The CDR3 runs to 13 residues. V lost 0 bases and J 1 base, leaving 3 bases between the germline ends. Germline assignment: CDR1 LGHNA and CDR2 YSLEER. CDR3 amino acids: CASSQDRNTEAFF. The CDR3, as DNA: TGCGCCAGCAGCCAAGACAGGAACACTGAAGCTTTCTTT.

The V and J genes are TRBV28 and TRBJ1-5; D uncertain. The CDR3 contains 16 residues. Per the germline V gene, CDR1 is MDHEN and CDR2 is SYDVKM. V was shortened by 5 bases and J by 5 bases, with 19 bases between the two germline ends. CDR3 sequence reads: CASSPAETRAHQPQHF. The DNA of the CDR3 is TGTGCCAGCAGTCCCGCCGAGACAAGGGCGCATCAGCCCCAGCATTTT.

The chain is built from TRBV28 and TRBJ2-3, with 9 bases fitting TRBD1. The CDR3 is 14 amino acids. Germline V lookup: CDR1 MDHEN, CDR2 SYDVKM. The V gene end was trimmed by 6 bases and the J gene end by 5 bases; junction bases not matched to a gene: 6. CDR3 coding DNA: TGTGCCAGCAGCACACAGGGGGCCGGAGATACGCAGTATTTT. Protein sequence: CASSTQGAGDTQYF.

The V and J genes are TRBV9 and TRBJ1-2; 8 nucleotides match TRBD1. The CDR3 runs 15 residues. From germline, CDR1 is SGDLS and CDR2 YYNGEE. After removal of 0 bases from V and 5 bases from J, the junction contained 6 bases not matched to a gene. The CDR3 protein is CASSVESHRGYGYTF. The DNA of the CDR3 is TGTGCCAGCAGCGTAGAGTCCCACAGGGGGTATGGCTACACCTTC.

The chain recombines TRBV2 with TRBJ2-7, with TRBD1 identical over 10 bases. The length of the CDR3 is 13 residues. In germline, CDR1 is SNHLY, CDR2 FYNNEI. Trimming took 4 bases from V and 6 from J; bases not matched to a gene: 3. CDR3 sequence: CASSVDRGGEQYF. CDR3 nucleotides: TGTGCCAGCAGTGTGGACAGGGGGGGCGAGCAGTACTTC.

The V call is TRBV6-1, the J call TRBJ2-7; the match to TRBD2 covers 7 bases. Trimming removed 6 bases from V and 6 bases from J; junction bases left unmatched: 11. The germline gives CDR1 MNHNS, CDR2 SASEGT. The CDR3 is 14 residues long. The chain's CDR3 is CASSLSGRAPEQYF. The CDR3, as DNA: TGTGCCAGCAGCTTAAGTGGGAGGGCCCCCGAGCAGTACTTC.

The rearrangement joins TRBV6-1 to TRBJ1-2, with a possible D match to TRBD1 (5 bases). V lost 6 bases to trimming and J lost 8 bases, with 22 bases between them. Germline values: CDR1 MNHNS, CDR2 SASEGT. The CDR3 spans 15 residues. CDR3 nucleotide sequence: TGTGCCAGCAGGAGGGAGTATGGGGGAGCGGCGGGCTACACCTTC. Protein product: CASRREYGGAAGYTF.

The chain combines TRBV19 with TRBJ2-2, with D unclear. The germline gives CDR1 LNHDA, CDR2 SQIVND (reference sequence). V lost 3 bases and J lost 4, with 12 bases in between. This CDR3 has 15 amino acids. CDR3 nucleotides: TGTGCCAGTAGTATCCGGGCCTCGGCCACCGGGGAGCTGTTTTTT. Its translation: CASSIRASATGELFF.

The chain links TRBV5-1 to TRBJ1-2, with 7 nucleotides matching TRBD1. Germline V lookup: CDR1 SGHRS, CDR2 YFSETQ. This CDR3 spans 13 amino acids. With V trimmed by 0 bases and J by 7 bases, 3 bases remained unmatched. The CDR3 nucleotides read TGCGCCAGCAGCTTGGACAGGGGTCCTGGCTACACCTTC. It encodes CASSLDRGPGYTF.

The chain is built from TRBV30 and TRBJ2-7, with 7 positions matching TRBD2. V trimming: 3 bases; J trimming: 5 bases; junction bases outside the gene matches: 7. CDR1 GTSNPN and CDR2 SVGIG come from the germline V gene (reference sequence). The CDR3 is 13 residues long. CDR3 residues: CAWSEDGGDEQYF. Here the CDR3 DNA reads TGTGCCTGGAGCGAAGATGGGGGGGACGAGCAGTACTTC.

The chain recombines TRBV28 with TRBJ1-2; TRBD1 aligns across 8 bases. Germline V gene sequence: CDR1 MDHEN, CDR2 SYDVKM. J gave up 8 bases and V 5 bases, and 13 bases lay outside the gene matches. This CDR3 is built from 15 residues. The CDR3: CASSPPGGGFGGYTF. CDR3 DNA sequence: TGTGCCAGCAGTCCCCCAGGGGGCGGATTCGGAGGCTACACCTTC.

This clone was counted between two and nine times. The chain carries TRBV11-3 and TRBJ2-2; D gene ambiguous. V was clipped by 3 bases and J by 5 bases, with 4 bases between them. Germline V gives CDR1 SGHNT, CDR2 YENEEA. The CDR3 contains 12 residues. The CDR3 spells CASSFPTGELFF. CDR3 DNA sequence: TGTGCCAGCAGCTTTCCGACCGGGGAGCTGTTTTTT.

The chain employs TRBV5-1 and TRBJ1-4; weak D call: TRBD1 (5 bases). The CDR3 has 16 amino acids. Germline V gene data show CDR1 as SGHRS and CDR2 as YFSETQ. V lost 3 bases and J lost 7, with 19 bases in between. CDR3 loop: CASSSGRQTSSEKLFF. In nucleotides, the CDR3 is TGCGCCAGCAGCTCTGGACGACAGACGTCTAGTGAAAAACTGTTTTTT.

V usage is TRBV7-3 and J usage is TRBJ2-1, with TRBD1 as a possible D gene (6 bases). The CDR3 extends over 17 amino acids. Looked up from germline, CDR1 is SGHTA and CDR2 is FQGTGA. Trimming removed 2 bases from V and 4 bases from J, with 18 bases in between. DNA of the CDR3: TGTGCCAGCAGCTTAGTCGTTGCGGACAGAAAATACAATGAGCAGTTCTTC. Amino acid sequence: CASSLVVADRKYNEQFF.

This chain links TRBV11-1 with TRBJ2-7; a possible D gene is TRBD1 (5 bases). This CDR3 has 14 residues. Germline V gene sequence: CDR1 SGHAT, CDR2 FQDESV (reference sequence). The V end lost 3 bases, the J end lost 1 base, and 10 bases lay between the germline ends. The CDR3 coding sequence is TGTGCCAGCAGCTTGACAGACGGATCCTACGAGCAGTACTTC. Protein product: CASSLTDGSYEQYF.

The rearrangement uses TRBV18 and TRBJ2-7; D may be TRBD1 or TRBD2 (6 bases each). The V end was cut by 6 bases, the J end by 6 bases, with 12 bases between. CDR3 length equals 12 residues. Germline V gene sequence: CDR1 KGHSH, CDR2 LQKENI. DNA of the CDR3: TGTGCCAGCTCCGTCGGGGGCCTCGAGCAGTACTTC. It translates to CASSVGGLEQYF.

This clone was seen just once. The rearrangement links TRBV28 to TRBJ1-4; D perhaps matches TRBD1 (5 bases). Trimming removed 5 bases from V and 10 bases from J, with 20 bases in between. The CDR3 runs to 15 residues. Germline CDR1 and CDR2: MDHEN and SYDVKM. The CDR3 sequence is CASSRTTGQIGKLFF. The CDR3 DNA follows: TGTGCCAGCAGTCGGACTACAGGTCAGATCGGAAAACTGTTTTTT.

The chain recombines TRBV4-1 with TRBJ1-1; D is perhaps TRBD1 (5 bases). Germline V gene lookup returns CDR1 MGHRA and CDR2 YSYEKL. This CDR3 is 15 amino acids long. The V gene lost 4 bases and the J gene lost 4 bases, with 16 bases spanning the gap. CDR3 sequence reads: CASSLSSRGSTEAFF. Written as DNA, the CDR3 is TGCGCCAGCAGCCTCTCCTCCCGGGGCAGCACTGAAGCTTTCTTT.

This chain connects TRBV5-1 to TRBJ1-1, with D perhaps matching TRBD1 (5 bases). Trimming took off 2 bases at V and 3 bases at J, with 8 bases between the two ends. Germline-derived CDR1 and CDR2 are SGHRS and YFSETQ. This CDR3 is 13 amino acids long. The DNA for the CDR3 is TGCGCCAGCAGCTTCTCGGGGGACACTGAAGCTTTCTTT. Translation: CASSFSGDTEAFF.

The chain is built from TRBV5-4 and TRBJ2-1; 8 bases align to TRBD1. Germline V gives CDR1 SGHNT, CDR2 YYREEE (reference sequence). The CDR3 has 18 amino acids. V trimming: 2 bases; J trimming: 0 bases; junction bases outside the gene matches: 10. The CDR3 here is CASSLAGGGEGSYNEQFF. CDR3 nucleotides: TGTGCCAGCAGCTTAGCAGGGGGCGGGGAAGGCTCCTACAATGAGCAGTTCTTC.

The chain has TRBV19 and TRBJ1-5; 7 nucleotides match TRBD1. The CDR3 runs 15 residues. Per the germline V gene, CDR1 is LNHDA and CDR2 is SQIVND (reference sequence). J gave up 3 bases and V 8 bases, and 10 bases lay outside the gene matches. The CDR3 region has the DNA TGTGCCAGTGGGGGGGGCAGGGGGTCCAATCAGCCCCAGCATTTT. It encodes CASGGGRGSNQPQHF.

The chain carries TRBV6-5 and TRBJ1-5; D perhaps matches TRBD1 (5 bases). V lost 6 bases, J lost 2 bases, and 14 bases lay in between. The CDR3 contains 15 residues. The germline CDR1 and CDR2 sequences are MNHEY and SVGAGI. The CDR3 DNA reads TGTGCCAGCAGCCAGGCCGGACACCGCAATCAGCCCCAGCATTTT. This sequence encodes CASSQAGHRNQPQHF.

CDR3 sequence reads: CASGLSSAYEQYF. The CDR3 DNA reads as TGTGCCAGCGGCCTATCTTCGGCCTACGAGCAGTACTTC. This rearrangement joins TRBV7-9 to TRBJ2-7, with D unresolved. The CDR3 runs 13 residues. Trimming left V 8 bases short and J 2 bases short, with 13 bases between. Germline V CDR1 and CDR2: SEHNR, FQNEAQ (reference sequence).

This sequence joins TRBV11-3 and TRBJ2-7; the match to TRBD2 covers 8 bases. The V and J ends lost 5 bases and 4 bases, in that order; junction bases with no gene match: 4. The CDR3 runs 13 residues. Per germline, CDR1 SGHNT and CDR2 YENEEA. For the CDR3, the DNA is TGTGCCAGCAGCGACAGCGGGGGATACGAGCAGTACTTC. Protein product: CASSDSGGYEQYF.